This passage covers 26 T cell receptor beta chains from one sample sequenced in a study of T cells in Graves' hyperthyroidism and ophthalmopathy. Amplification of TCR beta CDR3 regions used RNA as the template. The HTBI primer set drove a first-round RT-PCR of the TCR CDR3. Each CDR3 protein is one row after TCRdb ran MiXCR on the multiplex PCR reads. The repertoire has 550,000 to 650,000 distinct CDR3 sequences, 14% of them found once; the top ten carry over 11%. The sequenced material came from blood. The receptors here all came from a woman aged 40 to 55 with Graves' hyperthyroidism.

Concerning this clonotype: This may arise from a read error, as a much more abundant clone is one base away. V and J are TRBV5-5 and TRBJ2-3; 11 bases fit TRBD2. The V gene's germline CDR1 is SGHKS and CDR2 YYEKEE (reference sequence). The CDR3 sequence is 16 residues long. The CDR3: CASSRGLAASTDTRYF. For the CDR3, the DNA is TGTGCCAGCAGCAGGGGACTAGCGGCTAGCACAGATACGCGGTATTTT.

The genes are TRBV29-1 and TRBJ1-1; D remains unclear. V was trimmed by 8 bases and J by 1 base, leaving 11 bases between them. The CDR3 runs to 12 residues. CDR1 is SQVTM and CDR2 is ANQGSEA in the germline V gene. The CDR3, as DNA: TGCAGCCCTGGGTTACCGAACACTGAAGCTTTCTTT. Translating gives CSPGLPNTEAFF.

V is TRBV12-5 and J is TRBJ2-2, with 13 bases identical to TRBD2. CDR1 is LGHNT, CDR2 FRNRAP, per germline. The CDR3 has 15 amino acids. V lost 5 bases, J lost 7 bases, and 4 bases stayed unmatched. The CDR3 loop is CASGAGLAGDGELFF. CDR3 DNA sequence: TGTGCTAGTGGTGCCGGACTAGCGGGAGACGGGGAGCTGTTTTTT.

This clonotype was counted at least ten times. The rearrangement joins TRBV12-3 or TRBV12-4 to TRBJ2-2; 7 nucleotides align to TRBD2. The J segment lost 4 bases and the V segment lost 3 bases, leaving 5 bases of the junction unmatched. The length of the CDR3 is 15 residues. CDR3 sequence reads: CASSFRGEGTGELFF. CDR3 nucleotide sequence: TGTGCCAGCAGTTTCCGAGGGGAGGGCACCGGGGAGCTGTTTTTT.

This clonotype occurred a few times. The chain combines TRBV15 with TRBJ2-1, with D perhaps given as TRBD1 or TRBD2 (5 bases each). Germline V gene lookup returns CDR1 LNHNV and CDR2 YYDKDF (reference sequence). The V end lost 1 base, the J end lost 2 bases, and 9 bases lay between the germline ends. This CDR3 region has 15 residues. The CDR3 region has the DNA TGTGCCACCAGCAGAGCGGGGCCGGCCTACAATGAGCAGTTCTTC. This gives the protein CATSRAGPAYNEQFF.

This rearrangement joins TRBV24-1 to TRBJ2-4, with 7 bases matching TRBD1. The germline V gene has CDR1 KGHDR and CDR2 SFDVKD. The CDR3 contains 12 residues. V was pared by 5 bases and J by 7 bases, with 1 base of the junction left unmatched. The CDR3 nucleotides are TGTGCCACCAGTGCACAGGGGAACATTCAGTACTTC. It is translated as CATSAQGNIQYF.

The chain carries TRBV10-3 and TRBJ1-1; D might be TRBD1 (5 bases). The germline CDR1 and CDR2 sequences are ENHRY and SYGVKD. V dropped 4 bases and J dropped 4 bases, with 10 bases sitting between them. The CDR3 covers 13 residues. This CDR3 is CAISVVGGTEAFF. The CDR3 DNA reads as TGTGCCATCAGTGTAGTCGGGGGCACTGAAGCTTTCTTT.

The sample holds many counts of this clonotype. The V call is TRBV7-9, the J call TRBJ2-6; 9 bases agree with TRBD1. Trimming took 4 bases from V and 3 from J; bases not matched to a gene: 7. This CDR3 is 17 amino acids long. Germline CDR1 is SEHNR and CDR2 is FQNEAQ (reference sequence). CDR3 protein: CASSSGTGFGGANVLTF. CDR3 nucleotides: TGTGCCAGCAGCTCCGGGACAGGGTTTGGTGGGGCCAACGTCCTGACTTTC. Together with reference TRBV7-9 and TRBJ2-6, the CDR3 gives the full variable domain: DTGVSQNPRHKITKRGQNVTFRCDPISEHNRLYWYRQTLGQGPEFLTYFQNEAQLEKSRLLSDRFSAERPKGSFSTLEIQRTEQGDSAMYLCASSSGTGFGGANVLTFGAGSRLTVL.

This clonotype appeared many times. V is TRBV28 and J is TRBJ2-1; D might be TRBD1 or TRBD2, each matching 5 bases. The V end lost 3 bases, the J end lost 7 bases, and 10 bases lay between the germline ends. Germline assignment: CDR1 MDHEN and CDR2 SYDVKM. This CDR3 has 13 residues. As DNA, the CDR3 is TGTGCCAGCAGTTTGAGGGGCTTGAATGAGCAGTTCTTC. It yields the protein CASSLRGLNEQFF.

Only a few counts were recorded for this clonotype. The genes are TRBV18 and TRBJ2-7; D remains unclear. Trimming took off 2 bases at V and 6 bases at J, with 11 bases between the two ends. This CDR3 is built from 13 residues. Germline V gene lookup returns CDR1 KGHSH and CDR2 LQKENI. Written as DNA, the CDR3 is TGTGCCAGCTCACCAGGGTTTGGCCGCGAGCAGTACTTC. Translating it yields CASSPGFGREQYF.

Details on this clonotype: One junction end does not reproduce the germline sequence, and a read error may be involved. This rearrangement joins TRBV2 to TRBJ1-5; 8 nucleotides match TRBD1. The CDR3 has 14 residues. The germline V gene encodes CDR1 SNHLY and CDR2 FYNNEI. CDR3 coding DNA: TGTGCCAGCAACGAAGGGCAGGGGGCTCAGCCCCGGCATTTT. Translating gives CASNEGQGAQPRHF.

This chain connects TRBV9 to TRBJ2-3, with 10 bases aligning to TRBD2. V lost 2 bases to trimming and J lost 5 bases; unmatched junction nucleotides: 14. CDR1 is SGDLS, CDR2 YYNGEE, per germline. This CDR3 has 18 residues. The DNA of the CDR3 is TGTGCCAGCAGCGTCTCTAGCGGGAGAGGGGGTTTGTTAGATACGCAGTATTTT. Residues: CASSVSSGRGGLLDTQYF.

This clonotype has ten or more counts. This sequence joins TRBV27 and TRBJ2-7, with TRBD2 as a possible D gene (6 bases). CDR1 is MNHEY, CDR2 SMNVEV, per germline (reference sequence). The CDR3 consists of 15 residues. The V end lost 7 bases, the J end lost 4 bases, and 20 bases lay between the germline ends. CDR3 sequence: CASTRSGTGVYEQYF. The CDR3 nucleotides are TGTGCCAGCACCCGGTCCGGAACGGGAGTGTACGAGCAGTACTTC.

This clonotype was seen just once. The chain carries TRBV30 and TRBJ1-1; maybe TRBD1 (5 bases). Germline V gene sequence: CDR1 GTSNPN, CDR2 SVGIG (reference sequence). The CDR3 contains 17 residues. V lost 1 base and J lost 0, with 18 bases in between. The DNA of the CDR3 is TGTGCCTGGAGTGGAGGTACGGAGGGGACGGTGAACACTGAAGCTTTCTTT. Protein product: CAWSGGTEGTVNTEAFF.

The rearrangement uses TRBV12-3 or TRBV12-4 and TRBJ2-6; the D is unclear. The V end lost 7 bases, the J end lost 0 bases, and 13 bases lay between the germline ends. The CDR3 is 16 residues long. CDR3 sequence: CASTPGPSSGANVLTF. CDR3 nucleotide sequence: TGTGCCAGCACACCTGGACCGAGCTCTGGGGCCAACGTCCTGACTTTC.

The rearrangement links TRBV15 to TRBJ2-7, with 7 bases lining up with TRBD1. CDR3 size: 16 residues. After removal of 4 bases from V and 3 bases from J, the junction contained 12 bases not matched to a gene. CDR1 is LNHNV and CDR2 is YYDKDF in the germline V gene (reference sequence). The DNA of the CDR3 is TGTGCCACCAGCATAGGGGGCCTAAGCCCGATCTACGAGCAGTACTTC. Amino acid sequence: CATSIGGLSPIYEQYF.

This clonotype was recorded a few times. The V gene is TRBV6-1, the J gene TRBJ1-1, with 8 bases fitting TRBD1. The CDR3 runs 13 residues. V was pared by 3 bases and J by 9 bases, with 6 bases of the junction left unmatched. From germline, CDR1 is MNHNS and CDR2 SASEGT. In DNA form, the CDR3 reads TGTGCCAGCAGTGAGATGGTCAGGGGGCAAGCTTTCTTT. This sequence encodes CASSEMVRGQAFF.

A few counts support this clonotype. The chain combines TRBV5-5 with TRBJ1-4, with D unclear. This CDR3 has 13 amino acids. The germline V gene encodes CDR1 SGHKS and CDR2 YYEKEE (reference sequence). Trimming cost V 0 bases and J 6 bases, with 6 bases left between them. The CDR3 DNA reads as TGTGCCAGCAGCTTGGACGGGGATGAAAAACTGTTTTTT. Protein: CASSLDGDEKLFF.

This clonotype has a count of ten or more. V and J are TRBV28 and TRBJ2-6; D is ambiguous. CDR3 size: 14 residues. Trimming pared 7 bases from V and 2 bases from J, leaving 9 bases between. Germline V gene data show CDR1 as MDHEN and CDR2 as SYDVKM. The CDR3 bases are TGTGCCAGCACGGACGGCCCTGGGGCCAACGTCCTGACTTTC. Amino acids: CASTDGPGANVLTF.

This clonotype was detected many times. The gene calls are TRBV7-8 and TRBJ2-1; tentative D call: TRBD2 (6 bases). This CDR3 comprises 15 residues. With 5 bases removed from V and 9 bases from J, the gap between germline ends came to 20 bases. The germline CDR1 and CDR2 sequences are SGHVS and FQNEAQ. The DNA for the CDR3 is TGTGCCAGCAGCCCCGTCGGGGGTTTTCCGATTGAGCAGTTCTTC. Translating it yields CASSPVGGFPIEQFF.

V gene TRBV18 combines with J gene TRBJ2-7; D is undetermined. The CDR3 length is 13 residues. Trimming stripped 5 bases from V and 3 bases from J, with 11 bases between. Germline CDR1 is KGHSH and CDR2 is LQKENI. The CDR3 DNA reads as TGTGCCAGCTCAGGCTCCTGGGTCTACGAGCAGTACTTC. This sequence encodes CASSGSWVYEQYF.

Concerning this clonotype itself: It may be a read error: a sequence one base away is much more abundant. The chain couples TRBV28 to TRBJ2-3; TRBD2 agrees at 8 bases. This CDR3 is 20 amino acids long. CDR1 is MDHEN and CDR2 is SYDVKM in the germline V gene. The CDR3 here is CASSPLMDSGASSSTGTQYF. The DNA for the CDR3 is TGTGCCAGCAGTCCGCTCATGGATAGCGGGGCCTCGTCTAGCACAGGTACGCAGTATTTT.

This clonotype appeared once. V gene TRBV7-9 combines with J gene TRBJ2-1; TRBD2 agrees at 10 bases. V was pared by 5 bases and J by 7 bases, with 17 bases of the junction left unmatched. This CDR3 comprises 18 residues. The V gene's germline CDR1 is SEHNR and CDR2 FQNEAQ (reference sequence). The CDR3 here is CASSPPLALGLARNEQFF. DNA for the CDR3: TGTGCCAGCAGCCCCCCCCTCGCCCTGGGACTAGCGCGGAATGAGCAGTTCTTC.

This clonotype was recorded many times. The chain employs TRBV27 and TRBJ2-7; 8 bases fit TRBD2. The junction had 5 bases not matched to a gene; V was cut back by 2 bases and J by 5 bases. The CDR3 is 14 residues long. From germline, CDR1 is MNHEY and CDR2 SMNVEV (reference sequence). The CDR3 reads CASSLRREADEQYF. The CDR3 DNA sequence: TGTGCCAGCAGTTTAAGGCGGGAGGCAGACGAGCAGTACTTC.

The sample holds many counts of this clonotype. The chain combines TRBV7-9 with TRBJ2-1; the D gene is possibly TRBD2 (6 bases). CDR1 and CDR2 (germline): SEHNR, FQNEAQ (reference sequence). The ends were cut back, 5 bases at V and 8 bases at J, with 16 bases in the middle. This CDR3 has 14 amino acids. CDR3 nucleotide sequence: TGTGCCAGCAGCCTCCAGACTAGAGTCCATGAGCAGTTCTTC. Translating it yields CASSLQTRVHEQFF.

The sample holds many counts of this clonotype. The CDR3 protein is CASSPIRTADGYTF. The DNA for the CDR3 is TGTGCCAGCTCACCAATTAGGACCGCCGATGGCTACACCTTC. The V call is TRBV18, the J call TRBJ1-2; D remains unclear. The length of the CDR3 is 14 residues. Germline lookup yields CDR1 KGHSH and CDR2 LQKENI. Trimming left V 2 bases short and J 6 bases short, with 13 bases between.